The entry that follows covers one T cell receptor beta chain sequence. This specimen comes from a study of cytomegalovirus exposure and HLA in healthy donors. Study overall: Both the approximately 120 validation repertoires and the 666 first-cohort repertoires used the same platform, as reported by a later analysis.

Clones were read by immunoSEQ multiplex PCR, and TCRdb kept only the in-frame ones, dropping some. The repertoire holds 90,000 to 120,000 clones, approximately 95% seen once, with roughly 0.67% in the top ten. The donors formed part of the roughly 120-subject validation cohort, distinct from the 666-subject first cohort. Germline values: CDR1 SGHVS, CDR2 FNYEAQ. With 4 bases removed from V and 6 bases from J, the gap between germline ends came to 10 bases. The CDR3 runs to 13 residues. Sequenced input: PBMCs. The TCR comes from a woman aged 18-29 years in good health and CMV-seronegative. V and J are TRBV7-6 and TRBJ2-1, with D possibly being TRBD2 (7 bases). CDR3: CASSWGGGNEQFF. The CDR3 DNA reads TGTGCCAGCAGCTGGGGAGGGGGCAATGAGCAGTTCTTC.